The subject of this entry is one T cell receptor (beta chain). This sample stems from a study of blood T cell repertoires in COVID-19. Produced via immunoSEQ multiplex PCR; TCRdb's table is partial and in-frame only. The sample yields more than 300,000 clones, more than 85% seen once. This CDR3 is built from 14 residues. The germline CDR1 and CDR2 sequences are SGHTA and FQGNSA. V gave up 1 base and J gave up 4 bases, with 8 bases separating them. Material: PBMCs or T cells enriched from blood (not recorded which). The rearrangement joins TRBV7-2 to TRBJ1-5, with D perhaps TRBD1 (6 bases). This clonotype originated in a woman younger than 45 who had recovered from COVID-19. CDR3 protein: CASSLDQGNQPQHF. The CDR3 coding sequence is TGTGCCAGCAGCTTAGACCAGGGGAATCAGCCCCAGCATTTT.